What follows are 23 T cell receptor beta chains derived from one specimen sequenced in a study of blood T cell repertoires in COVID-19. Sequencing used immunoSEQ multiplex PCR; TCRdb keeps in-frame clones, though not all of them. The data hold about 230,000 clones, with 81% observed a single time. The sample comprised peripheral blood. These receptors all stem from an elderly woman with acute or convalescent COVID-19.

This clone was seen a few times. CDR3 nucleotide sequence: TGTGCCAGCAGCTTGTCTAGCGGGAGGGCCGTCTCCTACAATGAGCAGTTCTTC. Protein: CASSLSSGRAVSYNEQFF. The V gene is TRBV11-2, the J gene TRBJ2-1, with 12 nucleotides matching TRBD2. Unmatched junction bases numbered 6, after V lost 3 bases and J lost 0 bases. The CDR3 contains 18 residues. Germline values: CDR1 SGHAT, CDR2 FQNNGV.

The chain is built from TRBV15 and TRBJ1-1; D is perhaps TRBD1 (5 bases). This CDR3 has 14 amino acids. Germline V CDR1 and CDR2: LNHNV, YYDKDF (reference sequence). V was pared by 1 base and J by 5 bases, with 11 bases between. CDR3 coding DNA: TGTGCCACCAGCAGAGGGGGCGCGGGGACTGAAGCTTTCTTT. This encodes CATSRGGAGTEAFF.

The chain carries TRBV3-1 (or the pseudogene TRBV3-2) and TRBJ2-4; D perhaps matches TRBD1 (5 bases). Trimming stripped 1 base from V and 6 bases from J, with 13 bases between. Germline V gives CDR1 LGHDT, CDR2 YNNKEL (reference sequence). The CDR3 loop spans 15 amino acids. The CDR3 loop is CASSQGQGLGNIQYF. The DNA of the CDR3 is TGTGCCAGCAGCCAAGGGCAGGGCCTCGGAAACATTCAGTACTTC.

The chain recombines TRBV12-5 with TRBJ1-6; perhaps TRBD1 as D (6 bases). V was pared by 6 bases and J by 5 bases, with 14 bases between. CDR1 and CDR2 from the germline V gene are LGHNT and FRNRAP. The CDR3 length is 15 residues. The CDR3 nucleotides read TGTGCTAGTGGCCCTGCCGGGACACATAATTCACCCCTCCACTTT. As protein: CASGPAGTHNSPLHF.

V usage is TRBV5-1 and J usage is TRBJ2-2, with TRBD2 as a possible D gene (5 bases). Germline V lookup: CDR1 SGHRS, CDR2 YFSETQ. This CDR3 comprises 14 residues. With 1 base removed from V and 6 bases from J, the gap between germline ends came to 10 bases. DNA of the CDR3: TGCGCCAGCAGCTTGAACGGACTTTCCGGGGAGCTGTTTTTT. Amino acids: CASSLNGLSGELFF.

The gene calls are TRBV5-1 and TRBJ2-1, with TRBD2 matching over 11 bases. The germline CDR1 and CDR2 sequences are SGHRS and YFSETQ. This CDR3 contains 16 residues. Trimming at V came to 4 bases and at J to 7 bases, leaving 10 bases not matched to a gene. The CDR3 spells CASSGLAGGPGNEQFF. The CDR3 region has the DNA TGCGCCAGCAGCGGATTAGCGGGGGGGCCGGGTAATGAGCAGTTCTTC.

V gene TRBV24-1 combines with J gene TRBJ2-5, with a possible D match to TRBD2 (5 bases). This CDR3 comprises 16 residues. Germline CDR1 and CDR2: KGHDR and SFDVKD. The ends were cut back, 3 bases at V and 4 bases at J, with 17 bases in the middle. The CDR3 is CATSDTSPGGGETQYF. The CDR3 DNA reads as TGTGCCACCAGTGATACTTCCCCCGGTGGAGGAGAGACCCAGTACTTC.

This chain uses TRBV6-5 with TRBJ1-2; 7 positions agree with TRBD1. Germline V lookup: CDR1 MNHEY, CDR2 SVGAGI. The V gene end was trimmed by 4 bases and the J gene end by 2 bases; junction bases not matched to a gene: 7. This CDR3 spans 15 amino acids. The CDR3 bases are TGTGCCAGCAGTTGGGGGCCAGGGGGGAACTATGGCTACACCTTC. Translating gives CASSWGPGGNYGYTF.

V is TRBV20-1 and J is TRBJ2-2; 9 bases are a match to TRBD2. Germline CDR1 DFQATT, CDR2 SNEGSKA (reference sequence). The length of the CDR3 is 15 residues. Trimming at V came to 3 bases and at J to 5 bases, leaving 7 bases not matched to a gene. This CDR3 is CSASPSSGRTGELFF. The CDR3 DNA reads TGCAGTGCTAGTCCAAGTAGCGGGAGAACCGGGGAGCTGTTTTTT.

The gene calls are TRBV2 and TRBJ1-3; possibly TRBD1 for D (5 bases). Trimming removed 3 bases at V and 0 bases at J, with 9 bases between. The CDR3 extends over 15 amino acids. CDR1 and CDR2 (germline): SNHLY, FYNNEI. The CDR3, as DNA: TGTGCCAGCAGTGACACAGGCCTCTCTGGAAACACCATATATTTT. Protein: CASSDTGLSGNTIYF. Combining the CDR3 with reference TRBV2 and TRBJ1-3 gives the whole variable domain EPEVTQTPSHQVTQMGQEVILRCVPISNHLYFYWYRQILGQKVEFLVSFYNNEISEKSEIFDDQFSVERPDGSNFTLKIRSTKLEDSAMYFCASSDTGLSGNTIYFGEGSWLTVV.

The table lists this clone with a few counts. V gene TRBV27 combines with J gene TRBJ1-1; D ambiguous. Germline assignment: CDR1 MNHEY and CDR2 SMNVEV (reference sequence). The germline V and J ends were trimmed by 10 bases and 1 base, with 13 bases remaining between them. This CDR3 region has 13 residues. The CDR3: CATGEYENTEAFF. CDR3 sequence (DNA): TGTGCCACCGGGGAGTATGAGAACACTGAAGCTTTCTTT.

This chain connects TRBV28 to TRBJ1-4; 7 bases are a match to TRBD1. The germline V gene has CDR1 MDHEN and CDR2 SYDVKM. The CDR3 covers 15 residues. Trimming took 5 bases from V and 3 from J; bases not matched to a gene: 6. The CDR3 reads CASSLQGWANEKLFF. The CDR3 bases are TGTGCCAGCAGTCTACAGGGGTGGGCTAATGAAAAACTGTTTTTT.

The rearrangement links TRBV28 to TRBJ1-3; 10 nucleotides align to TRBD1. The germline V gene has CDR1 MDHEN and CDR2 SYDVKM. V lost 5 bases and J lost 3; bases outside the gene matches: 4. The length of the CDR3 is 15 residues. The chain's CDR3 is CASSTRDRGGNTIYF. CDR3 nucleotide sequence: TGTGCCAGCAGTACGAGGGACAGGGGTGGAAACACCATATATTTT.

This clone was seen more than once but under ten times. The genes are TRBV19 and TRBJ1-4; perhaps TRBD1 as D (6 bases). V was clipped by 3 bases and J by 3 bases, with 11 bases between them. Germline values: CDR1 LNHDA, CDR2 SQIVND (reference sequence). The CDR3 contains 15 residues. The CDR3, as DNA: TGTGCCAGTAGTATCCCTCAGGGGCCTAATGAAAAACTGTTTTTT. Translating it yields CASSIPQGPNEKLFF.

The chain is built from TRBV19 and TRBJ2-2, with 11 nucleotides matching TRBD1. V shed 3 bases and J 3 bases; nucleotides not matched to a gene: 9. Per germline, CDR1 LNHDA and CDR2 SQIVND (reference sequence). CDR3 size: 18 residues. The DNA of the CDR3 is TGTGCCAGTAGTATCGGGACAGGGGGGCGAGCGTACACCGGGGAGCTGTTTTTT. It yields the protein CASSIGTGGRAYTGELFF. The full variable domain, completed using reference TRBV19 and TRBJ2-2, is DGGITQSPKYLFRKEGQNVTLSCEQNLNHDAMYWYRQDPGQGLRLIYYSQIVNDFQKGDIAEGYSVSREKKESFPLTVTSAQKNPTAFYLCASSIGTGGRAYTGELFFGEGSRLTVL.

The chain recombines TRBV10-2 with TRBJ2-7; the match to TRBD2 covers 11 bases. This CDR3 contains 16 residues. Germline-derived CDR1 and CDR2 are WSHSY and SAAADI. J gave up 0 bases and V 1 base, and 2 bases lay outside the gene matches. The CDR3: CASSELAGGPSYEQYF. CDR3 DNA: TGCGCCAGCAGTGAGTTAGCGGGAGGGCCCTCCTACGAGCAGTACTTC.

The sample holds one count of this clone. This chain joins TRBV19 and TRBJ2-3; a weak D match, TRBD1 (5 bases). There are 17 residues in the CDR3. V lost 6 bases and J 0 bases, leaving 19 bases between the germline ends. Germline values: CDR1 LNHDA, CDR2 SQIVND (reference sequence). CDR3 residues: CASSYHAPQGSTDTQYF. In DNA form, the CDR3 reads TGTGCCAGTAGCTACCACGCCCCCCAGGGTAGCACAGATACGCAGTATTTT.

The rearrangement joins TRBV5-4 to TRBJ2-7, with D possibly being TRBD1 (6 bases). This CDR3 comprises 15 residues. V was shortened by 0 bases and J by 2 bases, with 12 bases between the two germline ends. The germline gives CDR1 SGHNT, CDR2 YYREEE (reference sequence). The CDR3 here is CASSLDATGTYEQYF. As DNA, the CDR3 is TGTGCCAGCAGCTTGGATGCGACAGGAACCTACGAGCAGTACTTC.

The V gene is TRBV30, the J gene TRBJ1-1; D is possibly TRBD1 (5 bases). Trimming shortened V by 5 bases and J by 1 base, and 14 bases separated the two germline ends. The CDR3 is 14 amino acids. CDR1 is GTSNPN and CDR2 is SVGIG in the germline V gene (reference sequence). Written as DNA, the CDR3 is TGTGCCTGGTCTTCCGGCGGGGCGAACACTGAAGCTTTCTTT. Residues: CAWSSGGANTEAFF.

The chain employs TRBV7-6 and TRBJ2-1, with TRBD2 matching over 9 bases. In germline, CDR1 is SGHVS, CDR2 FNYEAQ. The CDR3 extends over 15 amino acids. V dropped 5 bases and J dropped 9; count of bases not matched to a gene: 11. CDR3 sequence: CASSASRGGAGEQFF. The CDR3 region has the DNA TGTGCCAGCAGCGCCTCTCGCGGGGGGGCTGGTGAGCAGTTCTTC.

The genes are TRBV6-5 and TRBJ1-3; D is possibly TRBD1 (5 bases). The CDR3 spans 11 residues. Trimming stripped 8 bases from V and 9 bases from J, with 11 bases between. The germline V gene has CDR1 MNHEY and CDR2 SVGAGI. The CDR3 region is CASRRGGTIYF. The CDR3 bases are TGTGCCAGCCGCCGCGGGGGCACCATATATTTT.

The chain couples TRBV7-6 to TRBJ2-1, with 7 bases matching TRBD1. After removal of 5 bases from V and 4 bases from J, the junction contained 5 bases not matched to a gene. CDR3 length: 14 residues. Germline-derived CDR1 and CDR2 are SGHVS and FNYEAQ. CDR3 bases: TGTGCCAGCAGCGGACCGGGACAGTACAATGAGCAGTTCTTC. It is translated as CASSGPGQYNEQFF.

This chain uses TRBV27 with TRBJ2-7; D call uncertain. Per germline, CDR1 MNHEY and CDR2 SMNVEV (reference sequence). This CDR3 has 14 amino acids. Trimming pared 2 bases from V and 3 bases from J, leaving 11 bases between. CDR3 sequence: CASSLKVSGYEQYF. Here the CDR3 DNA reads TGTGCCAGCAGTTTAAAGGTATCGGGCTACGAGCAGTACTTC.